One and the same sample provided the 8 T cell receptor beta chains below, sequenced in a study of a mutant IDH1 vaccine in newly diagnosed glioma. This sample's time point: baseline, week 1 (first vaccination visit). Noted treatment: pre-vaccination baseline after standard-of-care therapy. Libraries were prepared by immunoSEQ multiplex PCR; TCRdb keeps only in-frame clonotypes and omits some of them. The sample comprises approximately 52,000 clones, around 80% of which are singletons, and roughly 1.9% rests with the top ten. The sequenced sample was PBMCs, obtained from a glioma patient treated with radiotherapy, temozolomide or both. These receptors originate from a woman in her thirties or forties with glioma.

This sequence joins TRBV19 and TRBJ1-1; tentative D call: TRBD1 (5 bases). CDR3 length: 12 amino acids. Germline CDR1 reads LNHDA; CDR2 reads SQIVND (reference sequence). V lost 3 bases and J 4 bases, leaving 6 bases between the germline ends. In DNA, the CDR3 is TGTGCCAGTAGTATGGGGGGCACTGAAGCTTTCTTT. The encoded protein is CASSMGGTEAFF. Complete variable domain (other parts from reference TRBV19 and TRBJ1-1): DGGITQSPKYLFRKEGQNVTLSCEQNLNHDAMYWYRQDPGQGLRLIYYSQIVNDFQKGDIAEGYSVSREKKESFPLTVTSAQKNPTAFYLCASSMGGTEAFFGQGTRLTVV.

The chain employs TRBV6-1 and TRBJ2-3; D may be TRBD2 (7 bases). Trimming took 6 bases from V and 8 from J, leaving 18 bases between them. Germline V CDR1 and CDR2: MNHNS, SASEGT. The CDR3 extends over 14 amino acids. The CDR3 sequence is CASSSFGGPSTQYF. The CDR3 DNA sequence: TGTGCCAGCAGCTCTTTCGGGGGGCCGAGTACGCAGTATTTT.

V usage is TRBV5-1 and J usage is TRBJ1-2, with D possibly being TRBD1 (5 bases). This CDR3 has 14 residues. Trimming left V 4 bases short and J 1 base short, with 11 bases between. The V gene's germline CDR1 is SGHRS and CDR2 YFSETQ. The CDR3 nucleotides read TGCGCCAGCAGCCGGGACGGAGATAACTATGGCTACACCTTC. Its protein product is CASSRDGDNYGYTF.

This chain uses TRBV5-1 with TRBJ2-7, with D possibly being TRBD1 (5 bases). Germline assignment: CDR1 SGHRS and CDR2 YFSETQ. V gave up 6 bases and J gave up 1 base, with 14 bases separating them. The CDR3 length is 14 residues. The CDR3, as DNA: TGCGCCAGCACCCCAGGGCACTTATCCTACGAGCAGTACTTC. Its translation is CASTPGHLSYEQYF.

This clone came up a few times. DNA of the CDR3: TGTGCCAGCAGACGGACAGGACAGGGGAAGTCCTACGAGCAGTACTTC. Amino acids: CASRRTGQGKSYEQYF. The rearrangement joins TRBV27 to TRBJ2-7, with 9 bases identical to TRBD1. CDR3 length equals 16 residues. V was clipped by 6 bases and J by 1 base; unmatched bases: 10. Looked up from germline, CDR1 is MNHEY and CDR2 is SMNVEV (reference sequence).

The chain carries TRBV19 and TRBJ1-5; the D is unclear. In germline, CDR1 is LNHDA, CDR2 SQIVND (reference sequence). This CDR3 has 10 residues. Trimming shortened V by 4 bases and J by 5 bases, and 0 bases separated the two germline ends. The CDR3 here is CASSNQPQHF. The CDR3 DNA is TGTGCCAGTAGTAATCAGCCCCAGCATTTT.

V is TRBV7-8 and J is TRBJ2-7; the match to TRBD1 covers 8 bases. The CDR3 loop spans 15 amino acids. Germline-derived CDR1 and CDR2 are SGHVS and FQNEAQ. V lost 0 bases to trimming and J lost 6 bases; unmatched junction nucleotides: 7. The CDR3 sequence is CASSLAGTGLGEQYF. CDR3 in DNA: TGTGCCAGCAGCTTAGCCGGGACAGGATTGGGCGAGCAGTACTTC.

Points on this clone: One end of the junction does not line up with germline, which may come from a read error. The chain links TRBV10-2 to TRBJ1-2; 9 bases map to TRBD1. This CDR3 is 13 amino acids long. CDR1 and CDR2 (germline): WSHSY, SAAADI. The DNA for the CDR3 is TGCGCCAGCAAACCCCCCGGGACAGGGTGGTGTTCCTTC. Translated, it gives CASKPPGTGWCSF.